This T cell receptor (beta chain) derives from a study of shared clonotypes between healthy human individuals. Trimming took 4 bases from V and 6 from J; bases not matched to a gene: 12. Germline-derived CDR1 and CDR2 are SGHRS and YFSETQ. CDR3 size: 16 residues. Sequenced by immunoSEQ multiplex PCR; TCRdb stores in-frame clones only, minus some. Here the sample spans more than 400,000 clones, about 96% being singletons. The chain couples TRBV5-1 to TRBJ2-7, with 11 bases identical to TRBD2. This sequence originates from a woman in her thirties in good health. Sequenced sample: naive CD4+ T cells sorted from blood. Subset meaning: CD45RA+ positively selected. The CDR3 sequence is CASSPGWALAGAEQYF. In DNA, the CDR3 is TGCGCCAGCAGCCCCGGTTGGGCACTAGCGGGAGCCGAGCAGTACTTC.